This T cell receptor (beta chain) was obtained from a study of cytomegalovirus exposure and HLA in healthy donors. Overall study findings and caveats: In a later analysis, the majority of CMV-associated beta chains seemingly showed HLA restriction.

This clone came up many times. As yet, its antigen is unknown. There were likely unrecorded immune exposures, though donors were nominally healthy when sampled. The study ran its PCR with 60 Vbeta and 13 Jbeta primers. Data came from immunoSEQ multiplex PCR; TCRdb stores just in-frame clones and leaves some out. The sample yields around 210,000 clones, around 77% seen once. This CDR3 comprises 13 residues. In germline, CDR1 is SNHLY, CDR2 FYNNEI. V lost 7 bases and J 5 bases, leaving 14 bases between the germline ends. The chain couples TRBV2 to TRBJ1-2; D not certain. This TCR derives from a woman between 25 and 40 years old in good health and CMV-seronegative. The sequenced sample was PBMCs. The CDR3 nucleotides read TGTGCCAGCACTCGCACGCGGTCTTATGGCTACACCTTC. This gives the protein CASTRTRSYGYTF. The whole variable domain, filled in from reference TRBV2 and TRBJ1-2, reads EPEVTQTPSHQVTQMGQEVILRCVPISNHLYFYWYRQILGQKVEFLVSFYNNEISEKSEIFDDQFSVERPDGSNFTLKIRSTKLEDSAMYFCASTRTRSYGYTFGSGTRLTVV.